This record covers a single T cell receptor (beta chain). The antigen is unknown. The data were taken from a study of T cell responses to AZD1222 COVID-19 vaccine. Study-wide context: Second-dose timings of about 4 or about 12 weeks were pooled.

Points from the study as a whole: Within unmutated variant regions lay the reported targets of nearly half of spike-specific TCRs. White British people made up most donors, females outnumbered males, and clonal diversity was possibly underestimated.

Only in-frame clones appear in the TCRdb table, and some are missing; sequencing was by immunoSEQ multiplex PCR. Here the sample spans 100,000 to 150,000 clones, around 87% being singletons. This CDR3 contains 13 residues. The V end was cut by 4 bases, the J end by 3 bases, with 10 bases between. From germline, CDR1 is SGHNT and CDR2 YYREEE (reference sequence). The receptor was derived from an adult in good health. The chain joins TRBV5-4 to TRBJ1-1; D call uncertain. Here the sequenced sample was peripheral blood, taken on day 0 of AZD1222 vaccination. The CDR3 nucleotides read TGTGCCAGCAGCGTGGAGTGGGACACTGAAGCTTTCTTT. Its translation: CASSVEWDTEAFF.